This entry concerns a single T cell receptor beta chain. Antigen unknown. An end of the junction does not agree with germline; a read error may underlie this. Sample-barcoded 5' priming and a J-beta primer mix drove a second PCR of roughly 6 to 12 cycles. TCRdb reprocessed the 5' RACE reads via MiXCR and lists one record per CDR3 protein. The sample gives some 1,500,000 distinct CDR3 sequences, approximately 39% of which show up once; less than 5% is in the top ten. These data originate in a study of blood T cells in healthy people across ages. Study observations and caveats: Bulk PBMC profiling left naive and antigen-experienced comparisons inconclusive.

Researchers collected approximately 9.5 milliliters of peripheral blood from every single donor. The CDR3 is 14 amino acids. Germline CDR1 and CDR2: SEHNR and FQNEAQ (reference sequence). What was sequenced was blood. This clonotype originated in a woman aged 18-35 years in good health. The chain is built from TRBV7-9 and TRBJ2-6; perhaps TRBD1 as D (5 bases). In nucleotides, the CDR3 is TGTGCCAGCAGCAAACTCGGTGGGGCCGACGTCCTGACTTTC. Translating it yields CASSKLGGADVLTF.